This is a list of T cell receptor beta chains from one sample in a study of blood T cell repertoires in COVID-19. Assay used: immunoSEQ multiplex PCR; TCRdb lists only in-frame clones, some missing. This table holds 52,000 or so clones, approximately 80% found once. Material: peripheral blood. These receptors were obtained from a man aged 45-60 years with acute or convalescent COVID-19. Both conserved end residues are part of each CDR3. The D gene is left open where the match is weak. Only some rows state a clone size, as once, few, many or a class for expanded clones.

size	V	D	J	CDR3	DNA
-	TRBV25-1	TRBD2	TRBJ2-3	CASSQGLAGLNTQYF	TGTGCCAGCAGCCAAGGACTAGCGGGTCTGAATACGCAGTATTTT
-	TRBV2	-	TRBJ1-6	CASSGRVNNSPLHF	TGTGCCAGCAGTGGCAGGGTTAATAATTCACCCCTCCACTTT
-	TRBV5-3	TRBD1	TRBJ1-6	CARSLRPQGVQNNSPLHF	TGTGCCAGAAGCTTGCGCCCACAGGGGGTTCAGAATAATTCACCCCTCCACTTT
-	TRBV7-6	-	TRBJ2-5	CASSSTGNGETQYF	TGTGCCAGCAGCTCCACAGGGAATGGGGAGACCCAGTACTTC
few	TRBV28	TRBD2	TRBJ2-7	CASRDTSGAYEQYF	TGTGCCAGCAGAGACACTAGCGGTGCCTACGAGCAGTACTTC
-	TRBV12-3/TRBV12-4	-	TRBJ2-1	CASSFSRHEQFF	TGTGCCAGCAGTTTTTCTAGGCATGAACAGTTCTTC
-	TRBV5-8	TRBD2	TRBJ2-5	CASSPGLAGSETQYF	TGTGCCAGCAGCCCCGGACTAGCGGGGAGCGAGACCCAGTACTTC
-	TRBV28	-	TRBJ1-2	CASSIGTPRAYGYTF	TGTGCCAGCAGTATCGGGACACCAAGAGCCTATGGCTACACCTTC
-	TRBV27	-	TRBJ2-2	CASSLSEETGELFF	TGTGCCAGCAGTTTATCCGAGGAGACCGGGGAGCTGTTTTTT
once	TRBV30	-	TRBJ1-5	CAWRGDDGGQPQHF	TGTGCCTGGAGGGGGGACGACGGGGGACAGCCCCAGCATTTT
-	TRBV7-2	-	TRBJ1-6	CASSQEATINSPLHF	TGTGCCAGCAGCCAGGAGGCCACTATTAATTCACCCCTCCACTTT